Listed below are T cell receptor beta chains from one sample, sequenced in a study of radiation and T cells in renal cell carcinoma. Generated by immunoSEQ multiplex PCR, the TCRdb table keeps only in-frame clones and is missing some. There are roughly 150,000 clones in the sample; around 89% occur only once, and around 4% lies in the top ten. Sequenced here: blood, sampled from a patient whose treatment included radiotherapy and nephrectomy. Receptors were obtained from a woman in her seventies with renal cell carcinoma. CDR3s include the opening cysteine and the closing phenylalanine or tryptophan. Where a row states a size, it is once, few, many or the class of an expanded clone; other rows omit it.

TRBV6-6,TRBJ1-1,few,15,CASSASRGVNTEAFF
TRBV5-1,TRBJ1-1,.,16,CASSSGAGRMNTEAFF
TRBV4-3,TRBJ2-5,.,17,CASSLSSGGSRQETQYF
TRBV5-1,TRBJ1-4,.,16,CASSRTGDTTNEKLFF
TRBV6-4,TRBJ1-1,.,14,CASSGELWSTEAFF
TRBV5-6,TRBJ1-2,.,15,CASSFYRTGNYGYTF
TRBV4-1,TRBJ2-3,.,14,CASSRLAGTDTQYF
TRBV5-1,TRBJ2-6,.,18,CASSAGTGGPSGANVLTF
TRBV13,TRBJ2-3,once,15,CASSLWIGSTDTQYF
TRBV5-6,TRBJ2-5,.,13,CASSQGALETQYF
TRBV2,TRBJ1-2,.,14,CASSEQWGPSGYTF
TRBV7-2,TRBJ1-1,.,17,CASSLAWGVAFNTEAFF
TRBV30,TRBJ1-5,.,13,CAWSPQGSQPQHF
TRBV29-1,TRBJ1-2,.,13,CSVADNFNYGYTF
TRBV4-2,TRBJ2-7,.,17,CASSQEVPSSSSYEQYF
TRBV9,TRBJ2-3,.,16,CASSVGLSGGAGTQYF
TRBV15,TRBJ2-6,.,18,CATSRRTSVPSGANVLTF
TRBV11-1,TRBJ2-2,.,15,CASSSGTGVTGELFF
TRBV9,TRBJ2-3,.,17,CASSSGRRESVSDTQYF
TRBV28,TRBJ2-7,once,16,CASSSPGGASSYEQYF
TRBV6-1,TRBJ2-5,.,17,CASSDLPGLAGEETQYF
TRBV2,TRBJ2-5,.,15,CASRQRQGSQETQYF
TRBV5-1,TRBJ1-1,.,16,CASSTDRGRLNTEAFF
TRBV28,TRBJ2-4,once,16,CASRTTGEGVKNIQYF
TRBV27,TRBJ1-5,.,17,CASSPHPGTRGYQPQHF
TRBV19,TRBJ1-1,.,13,CASSIDRDTEAFF
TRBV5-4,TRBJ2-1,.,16,CASSLAGRGGWNEQFF
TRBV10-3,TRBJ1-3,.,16,CAIRLFKAGSGNTIYF
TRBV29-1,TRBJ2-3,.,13,CSAPSPGTDTQYF
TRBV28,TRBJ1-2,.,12,CASSQGTYGYTF
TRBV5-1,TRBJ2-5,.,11,CASSEGPTQYF
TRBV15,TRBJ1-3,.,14,CATSRDTSGNTIYF
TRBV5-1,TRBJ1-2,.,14,CASSLDSGGQGYTF
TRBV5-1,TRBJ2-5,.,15,CASSRGDSYQETQYF
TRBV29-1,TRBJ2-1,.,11,CSVYRMGEQFF
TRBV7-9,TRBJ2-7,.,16,CASSSLGQGGGYEQYF
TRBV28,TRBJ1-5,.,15,CASSAHLQGGQPQHF